The 21 T cell receptor beta chains in this list originate from one sample, sequenced in a study of cytomegalovirus exposure and HLA in healthy donors. A multiplex PCR was run with 60 Vbeta primers and 13 Jbeta primers. Measured with immunoSEQ multiplex PCR; TCRdb has only the in-frame clones, and not every one. The sample carries hundreds of thousands of clones, roughly 90% recorded once. Sequencing input: PBMCs. The receptors shown here come from a woman between 18 and 29 years old in good health and CMV-seronegative.

V gene TRBV5-6 combines with J gene TRBJ2-7; D not resolved. Trimming removed 0 bases from V and 2 bases from J, with 9 bases in between. The CDR3 spans 14 residues. Germline V gives CDR1 SGHDT, CDR2 YYEEEE. In DNA form, the CDR3 reads TGTGCCAGCAGCTTGGGGGCCGAAACCTACGAGCAGTACTTC. Protein: CASSLGAETYEQYF.

The sample holds one count of this clone. This chain connects TRBV2 to TRBJ1-1; a weak D match, TRBD1 (6 bases). Trimming removed 2 bases at V and 4 bases at J, with 8 bases between. This CDR3 has 13 residues. CDR1 is SNHLY, CDR2 FYNNEI, per germline. The CDR3 reads CASSELGGTEAFF. CDR3 nucleotide sequence: TGTGCCAGCAGTGAATTAGGGGGCACTGAAGCTTTCTTT.

This clone is a singleton in its sample. V is TRBV27 and J is TRBJ1-1; 10 bases match TRBD1. The length of the CDR3 is 15 residues. Losses at the gene ends were 3 bases for V and 5 bases for J; bases not matched to a gene: 6. The germline V gene has CDR1 MNHEY and CDR2 SMNVEV (reference sequence). The CDR3 sequence: CASSLVGQGVTEAFF. CDR3 bases: TGTGCCAGCAGTTTGGTTGGACAGGGGGTGACTGAAGCTTTCTTT.

This chain connects TRBV30 to TRBJ2-7, with D tentatively TRBD1 (6 bases). The CDR3 is made up of 14 amino acids. The germline V gene has CDR1 GTSNPN and CDR2 SVGIG (reference sequence). V shed 2 bases and J shed 6 bases, with 17 bases lying between them. The CDR3 reads CAWSTQGRRGEQYF. CDR3 sequence (DNA): TGTGCCTGGAGTACCCAGGGGAGAAGGGGCGAGCAGTACTTC.

V usage is TRBV13 and J usage is TRBJ2-1, with D maybe TRBD1 (6 bases). V was trimmed by 5 bases and J by 1 base, leaving 15 bases between them. The germline V gene encodes CDR1 PRHDT and CDR2 FYEKMQ (reference sequence). This CDR3 comprises 16 residues. The CDR3, as DNA: TGTGCCAGCAGCGGTGGGAAAACAGGGTCCTACAATGAGCAGTTCTTC. Its protein is CASSGGKTGSYNEQFF.

V and J are TRBV9 and TRBJ1-1; TRBD1 is a possible D gene (5 bases). This CDR3 spans 15 amino acids. CDR1 is SGDLS and CDR2 is YYNGEE in the germline V gene. V was trimmed by 0 bases and J by 1 base, leaving 10 bases between them. The DNA of the CDR3 is TGTGCCAGCAGCGTAGCAGGGTACCCGAACACTGAAGCTTTCTTT. It specifies CASSVAGYPNTEAFF.

The rearrangement uses TRBV6-5 and TRBJ1-5; D may be TRBD1 (6 bases). The V gene's germline CDR1 is MNHEY and CDR2 SVGAGI. The CDR3 is 14 residues long. V dropped 6 bases and J dropped 1 base, with 10 bases sitting between them. CDR3 amino acids: CASRLTGSNQPQHF. Written as DNA, the CDR3 is TGTGCCAGCAGATTAACAGGGAGCAATCAGCCCCAGCATTTT.

This chain uses TRBV13 with TRBJ2-1, with 9 bases matching TRBD1. Germline assignment: CDR1 PRHDT and CDR2 FYEKMQ (reference sequence). The CDR3 spans 18 residues. V lost 0 bases and J lost 0; bases outside the gene matches: 6. The CDR3 here is CASSLGRTDRGSYNEQFF. CDR3 nucleotides: TGTGCCAGCAGCTTAGGAAGAACGGACAGGGGCTCCTACAATGAGCAGTTCTTC.

The chain recombines TRBV5-1 with TRBJ1-1; 10 bases agree with TRBD1. The germline CDR1 and CDR2 sequences are SGHRS and YFSETQ. V shed 4 bases, J shed 11 bases, and the junction held 14 bases outside the gene matches. The CDR3 consists of 15 residues. CDR3 loop: CASSPSGTGDFTAFF. CDR3 nucleotides: TGCGCCAGCAGCCCCAGCGGGACAGGGGATTTTACGGCTTTCTTT. The complete variable domain, with remaining parts taken from reference TRBV5-1 and TRBJ1-1, reads KAGVTQTPRYLIKTRGQQVTLSCSPISGHRSVSWYQQTPGQGLQFLFEYFSETQRNKGNFPGRFSGRQFSNSRSEMNVSTLELGDSALYLCASSPSGTGDFTAFFGQGTRLTVV.

This chain joins TRBV4-1 and TRBJ1-5, with 7 positions matching TRBD1. Germline V lookup: CDR1 MGHRA, CDR2 YSYEKL. Losses at the gene ends were 4 bases for V and 5 bases for J; bases not matched to a gene: 8. The CDR3 is made up of 15 amino acids. The CDR3 region is CASSRLIGGDQPQHF. For the CDR3, the DNA is TGCGCCAGCAGCCGCCTGATAGGGGGCGATCAGCCCCAGCATTTT.

V and J are TRBV7-9 and TRBJ2-7; 8 bases line up with TRBD1. The germline V gene has CDR1 SEHNR and CDR2 FQNEAQ (reference sequence). The CDR3 is 14 residues long. The V gene end was trimmed by 4 bases and the J gene end by 3 bases; junction bases not matched to a gene: 5. The CDR3 region is CASSSWTGNYEQYF. CDR3 sequence (DNA): TGTGCCAGCAGCTCTTGGACAGGGAACTACGAGCAGTACTTC.

This sequence joins TRBV10-3 and TRBJ2-2, with TRBD2 matching over 12 bases. The V segment lost 11 bases and the J segment 7 bases; nucleotides outside the gene matches: 20. CDR1 and CDR2 (germline): ENHRY, SYGVKD. The CDR3 loop spans 18 amino acids. CDR3 residues: CASREEASGGAGNGELFF. CDR3 bases: TGTGCCTCCAGGGAGGAGGCTAGCGGGGGGGCCGGTAACGGGGAGCTGTTTTTT.

The genes are TRBV6-6 and TRBJ2-1; 7 bases fit TRBD1. The V gene end was trimmed by 2 bases and the J gene end by 8 bases; junction bases not matched to a gene: 12. The CDR3 covers 16 residues. CDR1 and CDR2 from the germline V gene are MNHNY and SVGAGI (reference sequence). CDR3 residues: CASSYGGQDHTDEQFF. The CDR3 DNA reads TGTGCCAGCAGTTACGGTGGACAGGACCATACCGATGAGCAGTTCTTC.

The chain combines TRBV4-1 with TRBJ1-1, with TRBD1 matching 9 bases. V dropped 8 bases and J dropped 4; count of bases not matched to a gene: 14. The length of the CDR3 is 16 residues. Germline V gene sequence: CDR1 MGHRA, CDR2 YSYEKL. As DNA, the CDR3 is TGCGCCAGCGAAGGGACAGGGAAAGGCTGGGCCACTGAAGCTTTCTTT. The encoded protein is CASEGTGKGWATEAFF.

The gene calls are TRBV10-1 and TRBJ1-1; possibly TRBD1 for D (5 bases). V dropped 5 bases and J dropped 6 bases, with 16 bases sitting between them. This CDR3 is built from 14 residues. Germline V gene sequence: CDR1 WNHNN, CDR2 SYGVQD (reference sequence). In DNA form, the CDR3 reads TGCGCCAGCAGTCGTACATTTGGGACTTCTGAAGCTTTCTTT. Translated: CASSRTFGTSEAFF.

Notes on this clone: The sample holds other DNA sequences that translate to the same CDR3. V gene TRBV19 combines with J gene TRBJ2-1; 11 bases are shared with TRBD2. In germline, CDR1 is LNHDA, CDR2 SQIVND (reference sequence). V gave up 3 bases and J gave up 2 bases; unmatched junction bases: 0. This CDR3 region has 15 residues. The CDR3 DNA is TGTGCCAGTAGTATTAGCGGGGGGGCCTACAATGAGCAGTTCTTC. Protein product: CASSISGGAYNEQFF.

The table lists this clone with a few counts. The chain employs TRBV7-9 and TRBJ1-4; 8 bases map to TRBD1. This CDR3 region has 16 residues. V was clipped by 6 bases and J by 6 bases; unmatched bases: 12. CDR1 is SEHNR, CDR2 FQNEAQ, per germline (reference sequence). CDR3 in DNA: TGTGCCAGCAGTACCTACCAGGGGGCCATAGATGAAAAACTGTTTTTT. Its protein is CASSTYQGAIDEKLFF.

The chain is built from TRBV5-1 and TRBJ2-1; 8 nucleotides agree with TRBD2. From germline, CDR1 is SGHRS and CDR2 YFSETQ. This CDR3 region has 16 residues. V lost 2 bases to trimming and J lost 5 bases; unmatched junction nucleotides: 9. DNA of the CDR3: TGCGCCAGCAGCTTCTTCTTACTAGCGGTCAACAATGAGCAGTTCTTC. Translation: CASSFFLLAVNNEQFF.

This sequence joins TRBV18 and TRBJ1-4, with D hard to call. Trimming took off 5 bases at V and 7 bases at J, with 11 bases between the two ends. The CDR3 spans 13 residues. Germline V lookup: CDR1 KGHSH, CDR2 LQKENI. CDR3 sequence reads: CASSSGVLEKLFF. DNA of the CDR3: TGTGCCAGCTCATCAGGTGTTCTTGAAAAACTGTTTTTT.

The CDR3 sequence: CASSIQNQPQHF. The CDR3 nucleotides are TGTGCCAGTAGTATCCAAAATCAGCCCCAGCATTTT. The chain employs TRBV19 and TRBJ1-5; D is uncertain. CDR3 length equals 12 residues. Germline assignment: CDR1 LNHDA and CDR2 SQIVND (reference sequence). The germline V and J ends were trimmed by 3 bases and 4 bases, with 4 bases remaining between them.

V and J are TRBV13 and TRBJ1-3; weak D call: TRBD1 (5 bases). This CDR3 is built from 17 residues. V lost 5 bases to trimming and J lost 1 base, with 18 bases between them. The germline V gene has CDR1 PRHDT and CDR2 FYEKMQ (reference sequence). CDR3 nucleotides: TGTGCCAGCAGCCAACCGGACATAGGGCAATCTGGAAACACCATATATTTT. It codes for CASSQPDIGQSGNTIYF.